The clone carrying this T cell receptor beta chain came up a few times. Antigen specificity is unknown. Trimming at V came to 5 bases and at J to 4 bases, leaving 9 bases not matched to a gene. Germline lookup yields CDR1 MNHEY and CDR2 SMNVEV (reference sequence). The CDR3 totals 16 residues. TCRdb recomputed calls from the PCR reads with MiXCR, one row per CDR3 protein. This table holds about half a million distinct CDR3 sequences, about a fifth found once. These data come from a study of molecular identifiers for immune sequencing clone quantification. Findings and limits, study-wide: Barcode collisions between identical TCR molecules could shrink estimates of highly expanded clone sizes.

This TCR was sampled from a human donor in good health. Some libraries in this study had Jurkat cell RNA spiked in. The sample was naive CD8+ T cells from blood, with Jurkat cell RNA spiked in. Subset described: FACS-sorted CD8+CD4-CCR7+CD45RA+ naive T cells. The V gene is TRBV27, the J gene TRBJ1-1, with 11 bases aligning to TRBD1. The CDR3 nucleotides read TGTGCCAGCAGTCCTCTCGGGGACAGGGGGTTCACTGAAGCTTTCTTT. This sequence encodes CASSPLGDRGFTEAFF.